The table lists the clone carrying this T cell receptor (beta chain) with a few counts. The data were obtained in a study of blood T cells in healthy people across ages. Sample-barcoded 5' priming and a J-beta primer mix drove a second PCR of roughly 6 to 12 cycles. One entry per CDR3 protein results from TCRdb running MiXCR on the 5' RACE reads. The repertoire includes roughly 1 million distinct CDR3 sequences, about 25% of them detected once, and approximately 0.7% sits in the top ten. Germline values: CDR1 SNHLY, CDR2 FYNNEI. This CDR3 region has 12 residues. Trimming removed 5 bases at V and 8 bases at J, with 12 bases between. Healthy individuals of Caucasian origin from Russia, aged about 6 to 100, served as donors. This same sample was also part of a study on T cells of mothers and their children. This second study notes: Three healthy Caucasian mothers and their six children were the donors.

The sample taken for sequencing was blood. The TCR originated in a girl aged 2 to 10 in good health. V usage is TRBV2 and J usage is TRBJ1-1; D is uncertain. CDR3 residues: CASSYTSREAFF. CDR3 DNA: TGTGCCAGCAGTTACACGAGCCGAGAAGCTTTCTTT.